What follows is one T cell receptor (beta chain) and its context. This entry belongs to a study of shared clonotypes between healthy human individuals. Replicate PCRs run on unsorted PBMC used 300 ng DNA, which was around 30,000 T cell genomes. The repertoire was sequenced with immunoSEQ multiplex PCR; TCRdb's copy has only in-frame clones and lacks some. The sample has roughly 500,000 clones, less than 85% seen once; the top ten hold approximately 13%. Looked up from germline, CDR1 is LNHNV and CDR2 is YYDKDF (reference sequence). Between the trimmed V and J ends, which lost 1 base and 4 bases, there was a span of 16 bases. The length of the CDR3 is 16 residues.

The chain has TRBV15 and TRBJ1-1; no firm D call. The sequenced material came from PBMCs. This TCR was sampled from a woman in her 40s in good health. Some clones in this sample may be carry-over from other donors' samples. Written as DNA, the CDR3 is TGTGCCACCAGCAGAGTCAGGCGTGAAGTCGGCACTGAAGCTTTCTTT. It is translated as CATSRVRREVGTEAFF.